This T cell receptor beta chain stems from a study of neoadjuvant anti-PD-1 for oral cavity cancer. The CDR3 has 12 amino acids. V lost 2 bases and J lost 3, with 2 bases in between. Germline CDR1 reads MNHNY; CDR2 reads SVGAGI (reference sequence). On this clone itself: The antigen is undetermined.

Libraries were prepared by immunoSEQ multiplex PCR; TCRdb keeps only in-frame clonotypes and omits some of them. Of 17,000 or so clones in the sample, 55% to 80% were seen once. Broader study findings: With three patients per group, TCR findings need larger cohorts.

The material sequenced was PBMCs, taken before nivolumab (anti-PD-1) treatment. The chain carries TRBV6-6 and TRBJ1-3, with no clear D. This TCR was sampled from a person between 40 and 80 years old with oral cavity squamous cell carcinoma. Here the CDR3 reads CASSYGGNTIYF. CDR3 DNA sequence: TGTGCCAGCAGTTACGGTGGAAACACCATATATTTT.